This T cell receptor (beta chain) was captured by sequencing in a study of blood T cell repertoires in COVID-19. V was trimmed by 3 bases and J by 1 base, leaving 15 bases between them. CDR1 is SGHNT and CDR2 is YYREEE in the germline V gene (reference sequence). The CDR3 runs to 16 residues. In the original processing: For nucleated cells, counts were estimated from reference gene primer amplification. Method: immunoSEQ multiplex PCR; TCRdb's copy keeps in-frame clones and lacks some. V and J calls and clone size are those listed in that table; D and trimming were worked out from the DNA. The table lists tens of thousands of clones, roughly three quarters of them singletons. In its sample, this clone ranks as medium-sized (0.01 to 0.1%).

The TCR was taken from a human donor in a cohort sampled during active COVID-19. The sample was peripheral blood. The chain recombines TRBV5-4 with TRBJ2-3; D remains unclear. The CDR3 spells CASSYRIQTGTDTQYF. CDR3 bases: TGTGCCAGCAGCTATCGTATACAGACGGGCACAGATACGCAGTATTTT.